Listed below are T cell receptor beta chains from one sample, sequenced in a study of OX40 agonist ivuxolimab in advanced cancers. Assay used: immunoSEQ multiplex PCR; TCRdb lists only in-frame clones, some missing. The sample has roughly 50,000 clones, roughly 89% seen once. This specimen was CD4+ or CD8+ T cells sorted from blood, taken in a trial of the OX40 agonist ivuxolimab. The receptors shown here come from an adult with an advanced solid tumor such as melanoma, head and neck, liver or kidney cancer. The CDR3 runs from the conserved cysteine through the conserved F or W. The D gene is left open where the match is weak. Size is stated for part of the rows, as once, few or many counts, or as a class when the clone is expanded.

j_gene: TRBJ2-7; abundance: .; len: 13; d_gene: .; v_gene: TRBV5-5; CDR3nt: TGTGCCAGCAGCTTTGGGGGGCACTACGAGCAGTACTTC; CDR3aa: CASSFGGHYEQYF
j_gene: TRBJ1-2; abundance: .; len: 17; d_gene: .; v_gene: TRBV7-2; CDR3nt: TGTGCCAGCAGCTTAGAACGGCCCCCCGGGGGCGCAGAAGGCTACACCTTC; CDR3aa: CASSLERPPGGAEGYTF
j_gene: TRBJ1-5; abundance: .; len: 15; d_gene: .; v_gene: TRBV7-6; CDR3nt: TGTGCCAGCAGCTCCCACAGGGATGGGGGTCAGCCCCAGCATTTT; CDR3aa: CASSSHRDGGQPQHF
j_gene: TRBJ2-5; abundance: .; len: 15; d_gene: TRBD1; v_gene: TRBV27; CDR3nt: TGTGCCAGCAGTCGGACAGGGGGGATGGGAGAGACCCAGTACTTC; CDR3aa: CASSRTGGMGETQYF
j_gene: TRBJ1-4; abundance: .; len: 12; d_gene: .; v_gene: TRBV7-9; CDR3nt: TGTGCCAGCAGGACAGCTAATGAAAAACTGTTTTTT; CDR3aa: CASRTANEKLFF
j_gene: TRBJ1-2; abundance: once; len: 14; d_gene: .; v_gene: TRBV7-9; CDR3nt: TGTGCCAGCAGCTTATTAGGGACACCCTATGGCTACACCTTC; CDR3aa: CASSLLGTPYGYTF
j_gene: TRBJ1-5; abundance: .; len: 13; d_gene: .; v_gene: TRBV28; CDR3nt: TGTGCCAGCAGTTTAGGTGGGGATCAGCCCCAGCATTTT; CDR3aa: CASSLGGDQPQHF
j_gene: TRBJ2-2; abundance: .; len: 16; d_gene: TRBD1; v_gene: TRBV4-1; CDR3nt: TGCGCCAGCACTTTGTCCCAGGGGGCTTTCACCGGGGAGCTGTTTTTT; CDR3aa: CASTLSQGAFTGELFF
j_gene: TRBJ1-4; abundance: .; len: 13; d_gene: .; v_gene: TRBV6-6; CDR3nt: TGTGCCAGCGTACGGGACCTAGGGGAAAAACTGTTTTTT; CDR3aa: CASVRDLGEKLFF
j_gene: TRBJ1-5; abundance: .; len: 15; d_gene: .; v_gene: TRBV9; CDR3nt: TGTGCCAGCAACCCAGGGGAAGGGGGCAATCAGCCCCAGCATTTT; CDR3aa: CASNPGEGGNQPQHF
j_gene: TRBJ1-4; abundance: .; len: 11; d_gene: .; v_gene: TRBV6-1; CDR3nt: TGTGCCAGTCGGGACGGCGAAAAACTGTTTTTT; CDR3aa: CASRDGEKLFF
j_gene: TRBJ1-5; abundance: .; len: 13; d_gene: .; v_gene: TRBV7-2; CDR3nt: TGTGCCAGCAGCTTAGGCCGGGGGCAGCCCCAGCATTTT; CDR3aa: CASSLGRGQPQHF
j_gene: TRBJ2-1; abundance: .; len: 13; d_gene: .; v_gene: TRBV19; CDR3nt: TGTGCCAGTAGTGCCGGGCTAAACAATGAGCAGTTCTTC; CDR3aa: CASSAGLNNEQFF
j_gene: TRBJ1-3; abundance: .; len: 12; d_gene: .; v_gene: TRBV9; CDR3nt: TGTGCCAGCACTGCCTCTGGAAACACCATATATTTT; CDR3aa: CASTASGNTIYF
j_gene: TRBJ1-1; abundance: .; len: 13; d_gene: .; v_gene: TRBV29-1; CDR3nt: TGCAGCGTTGAAGTGGGAACGGTGGGGGAAGCTTTCTTT; CDR3aa: CSVEVGTVGEAFF
j_gene: TRBJ1-1; abundance: .; len: 14; d_gene: .; v_gene: TRBV4-1; CDR3nt: TGCGCCAGCAGCCAAGTTGTCGCGACCACTGAAGCTTTCTTT; CDR3aa: CASSQVVATTEAFF
j_gene: TRBJ1-6; abundance: .; len: 14; d_gene: .; v_gene: TRBV14; CDR3nt: TGTGCCAGCAGCCAAACAGGACCGCGTGATCCCCTCCACTTT; CDR3aa: CASSQTGPRDPLHF
j_gene: TRBJ1-2; abundance: .; len: 15; d_gene: .; v_gene: TRBV28; CDR3nt: TGTGCCAGCAGTTTACCCCCGGGGGCCAACTATGGCTACACCTTC; CDR3aa: CASSLPPGANYGYTF
j_gene: TRBJ1-2; abundance: .; len: 12; d_gene: .; v_gene: TRBV27; CDR3nt: TGTGCCAGCAGGGGGGGGGTCTATGGCTACACCTTC; CDR3aa: CASRGGVYGYTF
j_gene: TRBJ2-2; abundance: .; len: 17; d_gene: TRBD1; v_gene: TRBV19; CDR3nt: TGTGCCAGTAGCCATCCAATGGGACAGGGGGCTGACGGGGAGCTGTTTTTT; CDR3aa: CASSHPMGQGADGELFF
j_gene: TRBJ2-1; abundance: .; len: 13; d_gene: TRBD2; v_gene: TRBV27; CDR3nt: TGTGCCAGCAGTGAGGGACTACTTAATGAGCAGTTCTTC; CDR3aa: CASSEGLLNEQFF
j_gene: TRBJ1-6; abundance: .; len: 18; d_gene: .; v_gene: TRBV7-6; CDR3nt: TGTGCCAGCAGCGCCCACCCACCAGGGACGTCCTATAATTCACCCCTCCACTTT; CDR3aa: CASSAHPPGTSYNSPLHF
j_gene: TRBJ1-5; abundance: .; len: 14; d_gene: TRBD1; v_gene: TRBV10-2; CDR3nt: TGCGCCAGCAAAGGGACAGGTAGCAATCAGCCCCAGCATTTT; CDR3aa: CASKGTGSNQPQHF
j_gene: TRBJ2-3; abundance: .; len: 15; d_gene: .; v_gene: TRBV27; CDR3nt: TGTGCCAGCAGTCTCCGGGCAGGGACCACAGATACGCAGTATTTT; CDR3aa: CASSLRAGTTDTQYF
j_gene: TRBJ1-3; abundance: .; len: 16; d_gene: .; v_gene: TRBV6-5; CDR3nt: TGTGCCAGCAGTTACGGCGAATGGGGGGCCGGAAACACCATATATTTT; CDR3aa: CASSYGEWGAGNTIYF
j_gene: TRBJ2-1; abundance: .; len: 14; d_gene: TRBD1; v_gene: TRBV5-1; CDR3nt: TGCGCCAGCAGCCCCGGACAGGGGCTTGATGAGCAGTTCTTC; CDR3aa: CASSPGQGLDEQFF
j_gene: TRBJ1-2; abundance: .; len: 13; d_gene: .; v_gene: TRBV5-6; CDR3nt: TGTGCCAGCACCAGACACGATAACTATGGCTACACCTTC; CDR3aa: CASTRHDNYGYTF
j_gene: TRBJ1-4; abundance: .; len: 22; d_gene: TRBD1; v_gene: TRBV28; CDR3nt: TGTGCCAGCAGATCCCTTCGGTTTGGGGGGACAGGGGCCCCCTTGACTAATGAAAAACTGTTTTTT; CDR3aa: CASRSLRFGGTGAPLTNEKLFF
j_gene: TRBJ2-5; abundance: .; len: 15; d_gene: TRBD2; v_gene: TRBV7-6; CDR3nt: TGTGCCAGCAGCGGCGCTAGCGGGATTGGAAAGACCCAGTACTTC; CDR3aa: CASSGASGIGKTQYF
j_gene: TRBJ2-3; abundance: .; len: 16; d_gene: .; v_gene: TRBV5-4; CDR3nt: TGTGCCAGCAGCTTGGCCGTTAGAGAGGATAAGGATACGCAGTATTTT; CDR3aa: CASSLAVREDKDTQYF
j_gene: TRBJ2-1; abundance: .; len: 13; d_gene: .; v_gene: TRBV11-3; CDR3nt: TGTGCCAGCAGCCCAATTCGGGGCAATGAGCAGTTCTTC; CDR3aa: CASSPIRGNEQFF
j_gene: TRBJ1-1; abundance: .; len: 15; d_gene: TRBD1; v_gene: TRBV10-3; CDR3nt: TGTGCCATCAGTGACTCCGGGACAGAGAACACTGAAGCTTTCTTT; CDR3aa: CAISDSGTENTEAFF
j_gene: TRBJ1-1; abundance: .; len: 17; d_gene: .; v_gene: TRBV4-3; CDR3nt: TGCGCCAGCAGCCAAGATCTGGGCAGGCCAGAAGGGGCTGAAGCTTTCTTT; CDR3aa: CASSQDLGRPEGAEAFF
j_gene: TRBJ1-1; abundance: .; len: 12; d_gene: TRBD1; v_gene: TRBV2; CDR3nt: TGTGCCAGCAGCCGGGACAGCACTGAAGCTTTCTTT; CDR3aa: CASSRDSTEAFF
j_gene: TRBJ2-7; abundance: once; len: 15; d_gene: TRBD2; v_gene: TRBV30; CDR3nt: TGTGCCTGGAGTGGGACTAGCGGGAGAGGTTACGAGCAGTACTTC; CDR3aa: CAWSGTSGRGYEQYF
j_gene: TRBJ2-3; abundance: .; len: 15; d_gene: .; v_gene: TRBV27; CDR3nt: TGTGCCAGCAGTTTGAGCGGCAGTTGGAAAGATACGCAGTATTTT; CDR3aa: CASSLSGSWKDTQYF
j_gene: TRBJ2-7; abundance: .; len: 13; d_gene: TRBD2; v_gene: TRBV30; CDR3nt: TGTGCCTGGAGCGGGACTAGCGGGATCGAGCAGTACTTC; CDR3aa: CAWSGTSGIEQYF
j_gene: TRBJ2-7; abundance: .; len: 14; d_gene: TRBD1; v_gene: TRBV23-1; CDR3nt: TGCGCCAGCAGTCAAGAGGGACAGACCTACGAGCAGTACTTC; CDR3aa: CASSQEGQTYEQYF
j_gene: TRBJ1-4; abundance: .; len: 11; d_gene: .; v_gene: TRBV28; CDR3nt: TGTGCCAGCAGTTTGACAGTGGAACTGTTTTTT; CDR3aa: CASSLTVELFF
j_gene: TRBJ2-2; abundance: .; len: 14; d_gene: TRBD1; v_gene: TRBV27; CDR3nt: TGTGCCAGCAGGGGACAGGGCGGGACCGGGGAGCTGTTTTTT; CDR3aa: CASRGQGGTGELFF
j_gene: TRBJ2-1; abundance: once; len: 12; d_gene: .; v_gene: TRBV5-1; CDR3nt: TGCGCCAGCAGCTTGGTCGGCGTCGAGAGGTTCTTC; CDR3aa: CASSLVGVERFF
j_gene: TRBJ2-2; abundance: .; len: 18; d_gene: TRBD2; v_gene: TRBV7-2; CDR3nt: TGTGCCAGCAGCGAGCCGGGACTAGCGGGAGGGCGAGCCGGGGAGCTGTTTTTT; CDR3aa: CASSEPGLAGGRAGELFF
j_gene: TRBJ1-5; abundance: .; len: 14; d_gene: TRBD1; v_gene: TRBV4-1; CDR3nt: TGCGCCAGCAGCCAACTCGACAGGGCTCAGCCCCAGCATTTT; CDR3aa: CASSQLDRAQPQHF
j_gene: TRBJ2-2; abundance: .; len: 14; d_gene: .; v_gene: TRBV6-5; CDR3nt: TGTGCCAGCTCCCACGGGGCGAACACCGGGGAGCTGTTTTTT; CDR3aa: CASSHGANTGELFF